This TCR beta chain was identified in a study of OX40 agonist ivuxolimab in advanced cancers. Study as a whole: The dose-escalation group included hepatocellular carcinoma, melanoma, renal cell carcinoma and head and neck cancer.

As regards this clone: Its antigen is unidentified. An end of the junction does not agree with germline; a read error may underlie this.

Measured with immunoSEQ multiplex PCR; TCRdb has only the in-frame clones, and not every one. The table records tens of thousands of clones, 90% of them present only once. Germline V lookup: CDR1 SGDLS, CDR2 YYNGEE. CDR3 length: 12 amino acids. Study-wide findings and caveats: Among the least clonally expanded were partial responders at 0.1-3.0 mg/kg. At 0.1 to 3.0 mg/kg, CD4+ and CD8+ blood T cells expanded clonally by week 6.

The chain couples TRBV9 to TRBJ2-3; no definite D call. The sequence came from an adult with an advanced solid tumor such as melanoma, head and neck, liver or kidney cancer. Sample: CD4+ or CD8+ T cells sorted from blood, taken in a trial of the OX40 agonist ivuxolimab. DNA for the CDR3: TGCTCCTCCAAATCTAGCACAGATACGCAGTATTTT. Translated: CSSKSSTDTQYF.